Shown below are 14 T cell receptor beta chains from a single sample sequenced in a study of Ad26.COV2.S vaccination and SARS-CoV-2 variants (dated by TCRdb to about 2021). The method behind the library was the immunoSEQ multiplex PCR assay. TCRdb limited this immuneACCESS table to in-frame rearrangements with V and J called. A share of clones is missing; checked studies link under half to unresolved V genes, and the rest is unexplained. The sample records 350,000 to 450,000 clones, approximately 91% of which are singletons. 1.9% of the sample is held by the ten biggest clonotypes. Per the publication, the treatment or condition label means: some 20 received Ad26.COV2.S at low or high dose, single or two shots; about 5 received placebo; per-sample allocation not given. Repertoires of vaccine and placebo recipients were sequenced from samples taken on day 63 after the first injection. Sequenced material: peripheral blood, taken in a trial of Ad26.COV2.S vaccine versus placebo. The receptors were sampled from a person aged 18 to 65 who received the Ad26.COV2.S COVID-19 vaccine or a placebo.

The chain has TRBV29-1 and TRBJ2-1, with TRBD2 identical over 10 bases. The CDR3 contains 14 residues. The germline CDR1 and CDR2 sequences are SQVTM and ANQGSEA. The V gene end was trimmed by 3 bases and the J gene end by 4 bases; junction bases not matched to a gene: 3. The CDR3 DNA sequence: TGCAGCGTTGACGGGACTAGCGAATACAATGAGCAGTTCTTC. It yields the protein CSVDGTSEYNEQFF.

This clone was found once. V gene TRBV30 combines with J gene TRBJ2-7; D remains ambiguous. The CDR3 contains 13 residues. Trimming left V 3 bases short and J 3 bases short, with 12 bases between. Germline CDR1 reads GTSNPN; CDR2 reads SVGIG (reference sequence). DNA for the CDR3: TGTGCCTGGAGCCCCAGGCGTGTCTACGAGCAGTACTTC. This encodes CAWSPRRVYEQYF.

The CDR3 DNA reads TGTGCCACTTCCGGCTCCTCACCCTCCTACAATGAGCAGTTCTTC. Translation: CATSGSSPSYNEQFF. The V and J genes are TRBV10-3 and TRBJ2-1; no reliable D call. Trimming took off 10 bases at V and 0 bases at J, with 16 bases between the two ends. The length of the CDR3 is 15 residues. CDR1 and CDR2 (germline): ENHRY, SYGVKD.

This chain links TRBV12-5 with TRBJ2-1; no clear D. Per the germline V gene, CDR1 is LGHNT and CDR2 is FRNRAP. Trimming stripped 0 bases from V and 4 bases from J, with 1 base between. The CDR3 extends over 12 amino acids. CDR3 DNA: TGTGCTAGTGGTTTGGTATACAATGAGCAGTTCTTC. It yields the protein CASGLVYNEQFF.

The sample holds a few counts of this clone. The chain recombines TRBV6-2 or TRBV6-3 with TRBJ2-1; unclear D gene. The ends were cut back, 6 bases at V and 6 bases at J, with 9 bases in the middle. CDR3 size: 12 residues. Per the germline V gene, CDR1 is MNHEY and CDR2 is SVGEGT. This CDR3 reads CASSRMANEQFF. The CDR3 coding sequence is TGTGCCAGCAGCCGCATGGCCAATGAGCAGTTCTTC.

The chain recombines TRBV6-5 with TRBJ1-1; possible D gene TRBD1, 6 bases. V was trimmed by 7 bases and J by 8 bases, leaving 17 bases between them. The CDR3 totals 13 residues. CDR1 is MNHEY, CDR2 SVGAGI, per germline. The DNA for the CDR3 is TGTGCCAGCACCCTTCATGGGGGCGCGGAAGCTTTCTTT. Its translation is CASTLHGGAEAFF.

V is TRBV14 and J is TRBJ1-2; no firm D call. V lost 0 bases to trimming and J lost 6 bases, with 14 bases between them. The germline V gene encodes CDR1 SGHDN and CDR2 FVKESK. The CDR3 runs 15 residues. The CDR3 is CASSQDRGIGHGYTF. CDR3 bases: TGTGCCAGCAGCCAAGACCGAGGGATAGGACATGGCTACACCTTC.

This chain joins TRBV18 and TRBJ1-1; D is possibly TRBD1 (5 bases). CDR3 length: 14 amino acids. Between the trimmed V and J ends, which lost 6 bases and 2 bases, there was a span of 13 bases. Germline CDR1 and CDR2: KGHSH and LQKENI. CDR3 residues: CASSHPDSNTEAFF. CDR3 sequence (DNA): TGTGCCAGCTCCCACCCTGACAGTAACACTGAAGCTTTCTTT. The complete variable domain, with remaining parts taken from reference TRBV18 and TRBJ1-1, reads NAGVMQNPRHLVRRRGQEARLRCSPMKGHSHVYWYRQLPEEGLKFMVYLQKENIIDESGMPKERFSAEFPKEGPSILRIQQVVRGDSAAYFCASSHPDSNTEAFFGQGTRLTVV.

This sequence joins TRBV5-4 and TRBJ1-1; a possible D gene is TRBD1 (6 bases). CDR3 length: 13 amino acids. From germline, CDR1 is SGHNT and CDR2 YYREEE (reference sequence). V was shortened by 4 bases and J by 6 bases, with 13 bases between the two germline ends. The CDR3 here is CASSAHRDSEAFF. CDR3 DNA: TGTGCCAGCAGCGCACACAGGGATTCTGAAGCTTTCTTT.

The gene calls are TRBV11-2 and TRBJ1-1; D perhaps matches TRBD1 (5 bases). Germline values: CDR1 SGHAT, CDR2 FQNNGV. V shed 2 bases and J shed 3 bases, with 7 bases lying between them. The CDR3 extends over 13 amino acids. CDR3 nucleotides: TGTGCCAGCAGCTTACGACAGTACACTGAAGCTTTCTTT. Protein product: CASSLRQYTEAFF.

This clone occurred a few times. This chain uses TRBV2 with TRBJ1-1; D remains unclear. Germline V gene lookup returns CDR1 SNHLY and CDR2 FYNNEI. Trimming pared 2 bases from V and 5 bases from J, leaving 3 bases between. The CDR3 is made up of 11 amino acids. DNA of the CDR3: TGTGCCAGCAGTGAAAGAACTGAAGCTTTCTTT. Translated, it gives CASSERTEAFF.

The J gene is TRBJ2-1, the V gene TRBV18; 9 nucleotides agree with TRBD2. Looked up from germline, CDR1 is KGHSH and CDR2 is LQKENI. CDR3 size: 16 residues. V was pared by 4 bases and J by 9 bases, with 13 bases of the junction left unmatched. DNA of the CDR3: TGTGCCAGCTCACAACTCCCGGGACTAGCACCCGGTGAGCAGTTCTTC. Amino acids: CASSQLPGLAPGEQFF.

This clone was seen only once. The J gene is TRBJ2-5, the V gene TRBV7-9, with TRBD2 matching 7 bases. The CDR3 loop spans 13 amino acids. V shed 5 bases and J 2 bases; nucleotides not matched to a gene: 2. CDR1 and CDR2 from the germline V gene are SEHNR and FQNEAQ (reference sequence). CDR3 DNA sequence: TGTGCCAGCAGCAGGGGACTACAAGAGACCCAGTACTTC. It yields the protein CASSRGLQETQYF.

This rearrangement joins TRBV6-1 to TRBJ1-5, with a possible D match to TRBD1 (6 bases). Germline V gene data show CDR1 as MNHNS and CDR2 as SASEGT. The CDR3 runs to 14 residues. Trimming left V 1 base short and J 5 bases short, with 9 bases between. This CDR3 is CASSEDRAYQPQHF. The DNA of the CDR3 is TGTGCCAGCAGTGAAGACAGGGCCTATCAGCCCCAGCATTTT.